The entry that follows covers one TCR beta chain sequence. Its specific antigen is unknown. Base-call qualities are not available, and no considerably larger clone is one nucleotide away. The data were taken from a study of cytomegalovirus exposure and HLA in healthy donors (dated by TCRdb to about 2017). Study-level background: An earlier analysis of several hundred of the donors reported approximately 280 Gb of sequence data and some 110 million unique TCR beta sequences obtained from approximately 180 million T cells. An early release covering around 630 HLA-typed donors comprised about 290 gigabases of sequencing data and tens of millions of unique TCR sequences. Of the roughly 400 genotyped donors, roughly 80% fell in the genetic ancestry cluster associated with self-reported Caucasian donors. The study aimed to test whether signatures of past pathogen exposure could be identified by cataloging public T cell receptors. The study profiled the T cell repertoires of fewer than 850 subjects by immunosequencing and related them to cytomegalovirus serostatus. In addition to the first cohort of 666 subjects, a separate validation cohort of 120 different subjects was used. High-throughput TCR immunosequencing, statistical association of individual TCRs with disease status, and machine learning were combined to predict cytomegalovirus infection status. To study patterns of TCR occurrence, a later analysis re-analyzed previously published TCR beta repertoires from 550 to 800 donors and added high-resolution HLA genotyping. Rather than drawing on any new phenotypic data, the later analysis identified candidate immune exposures from TCR beta sequences and the way those sequences occurred across donors. In an earlier analysis of several hundred of the donors, high-throughput TCR beta sequencing was used to judge whether each TCR beta V gene segment behaved as functional or pseudogenic. Donor age, sex, ethnicity and CMV serostatus were compiled together with the repertoire data. A later genetic analysis used genome-wide SNP genotypes for about 65% of the roughly 700 donors, treating that subset as a discovery cohort. All discovery cohort repertoires had been generated on a single sequencing platform. HLA typing included class I and class II loci at four-digit resolution. The number of typed donors differed by locus: 629-630 for A, B, C, DRB1 and DQB1; 522 for DQA1; around 610 for DPA1; and approximately 450 for DPB1. Several DR-DQ haplotypes were treated as single units for association and clustering because of strong linkage in the cohort. Among 300 to 450 genotyped donors of the cohort, an average of 235,054 unique TCR beta nucleotide sequences were sequenced per donor, roughly 20% of them non-productive. Overall study outcomes, separate from this receptor: It was suggested by the authors that the approach could potentially be generalized to other disease states and immunological phenotypes. CMV serostatus was the only immune exposure information available for the cohort. The cohort was sequenced for TCR beta chains only, and without alpha or paired-chain data the features that could be detected were limited. In vitro tests confirmed that a few of the cytomegalovirus-associated TCR beta chains recognize cytomegalovirus antigens. The sequencing pipeline was judged likely to have produced a cluster of highly shared sequence variants as a technical artifact. At a false discovery rate of 0.05, a later analysis linked some 18,000 TCR beta sequences to specific HLA alleles. A further reported finding was that TCR beta sequences accurately predicted the HLA-A and HLA-B alleles for most subjects in the first cohort. The study listed around 160 TCR beta chains as associated with cytomegalovirus. While some public TCRs were present in many individuals, most TCR sequences turned up only very rarely across donors. Linkage disequilibrium might explain the correlated functional status among segregating V segments, but an unknown experimental factor could not be excluded. Because HLA typing was missing for some donors at each locus, association tests included only the typed subset. V-gene and J-gene trimming of TCR beta chains was associated with a missense DCLRE1C variant in a later genetic analysis, and the association was replicated in an independent cohort. According to a later genetic analysis, donors in an Asian-associated ancestry cluster had fewer N-insertions in productive TCRs than the approximately 670-donor mean. Broadly in line with IMGT annotations, most TCR beta V segments showed up in productive rearrangements about 87% or about 30% of the time in an earlier analysis of around 550 of the donors. Assigning TCR associations to individual alleles was difficult when HLA alleles, especially DR and DQ, strongly co-occurred. A later analysis found that TCR association rates varied across HLA loci, with DRB1 alleles showing the most associated TCRs and HLA-C alleles the fewest. In both the original and validation cohorts, the classifier was reported to diagnose cytomegalovirus status with high specificity and sensitivity. A later analysis reported that several top co-occurrence clusters appeared linked to parvovirus B19, influenza, CMV and Epstein-Barr virus. In a later analysis, HLA-associated TCR beta chains showed more clonal expansion and lower generation probabilities than non-associated chains that were equally common. Presence/absence analyses assumed roughly uniform sequencing depth across donors, an assumption that may not hold. In a later analysis, most CMV-associated TCR beta chains were found to appear HLA-restricted, with HLA associations seemingly driven largely by CMV exposure. The earlier analysis of 587 of the donors excluded some 15 rarely observed V segments, including chromosome 9 orphons, because counts were too low.

The cohort comprised some 730 healthy bone marrow donors. All cohort members were sampled while nominally healthy, although unrecorded immune exposures were likely present. The donor tested CMV seronegative and was one of the 352 seronegative cohort members. A peripheral blood sample was collected from each donor, and TCR beta sequencing was performed on peripheral blood mononuclear cells. Genomic DNA was extracted from the blood cell samples with the Qiagen DNeasy Blood Extraction Kit. Library prep was done by the immunoSEQ multiplex PCR assay. A mixture of 60 forward primers for TCR Vbeta segments and 13 reverse primers for TCR Jbeta segments was used in the multiplex PCR. The CDR3 region of rearranged TCR beta genes was amplified from genomic DNA with a multiplex PCR assay. The amplified TCR beta libraries were sequenced on the Illumina HiSeq System as 87-base-pair reads. Per the source publication's procedure: A later analysis counted tens of millions of unique TCR beta chains across the 666 repertoires, and 10 million to 11 million of these chains were shared by at least two donors. Raw reads were error-corrected and collapsed into unique sequences with a nearest-neighbor algorithm that merged closely related sequences to remove PCR and sequencing errors. V, D and J gene segments were assigned by aligning CDR3 sequences to IMGT reference sequences. Each retained sequence needed at least a six-nucleotide match to both a V gene segment and a J gene segment. A rearrangement was called productive if the CDR3 had no stop codons and remained in frame with V and J, and every other rearrangement was called non-productive. CDR3 was defined by IMGT convention, running from the second conserved V-encoded cysteine to the conserved J-encoded phenylalanine. The earlier analysis of about 610 of the donors excluded any sequence lacking an unambiguous match to a single V gene segment. In an earlier analysis of a few hundred of the donors, V segments were called functional above 56.7% productive rearrangements and were called segregating when the between-donor standard deviation exceeded 5%. To diagnose cytomegalovirus status from the catalog of TCR beta chain sequences, a statistical classification framework was built. V and J gene assignment, in a later analysis, came from comparing TCR nucleotide sequences with IMGT/GENE-DB human TR gene sequences. Using the TCRdist pipeline, a later analysis assigned CDR3 sequences along with most-parsimonious VDJ recombination scenarios. In a later analysis, each TCR beta chain was defined by its CDR3 amino acid sequence together with its V-gene family, and reads lacking a unique V-gene family were excluded. In a later analysis, 550 to 650 highly shared, low-generation-probability nucleotide sequences were removed to address suspected cross-contamination and a sequencing artifact. A later analysis calculated a clonal expansion index for each public chain from normalized within-repertoire ranks of inferred template counts. In a later analysis, generation probabilities were computed using a VDJ recombination model fitted to out-of-frame rearrangements, and the results were checked against IGoR. In a later analysis, hypergeometric tests were used to score TCR-TCR, TCR-HLA and TCR-CMV co-occurrence, with a repertoire-size bias correction applied to TCR pairs. In a later analysis, false discovery rates were estimated by permuting HLA or CMV assignments 20 times. A later analysis grouped co-occurring TCRs with DBSCAN, adding TCRdist sequence similarity when clustering within HLA-allele-positive subsets. For co-occurrence clustering, repertoires with fewer than 30,000 or more than 120,000 public chains were excluded, along with a handful of repertoires with anomalous nucleotide sharing. TCRdb re-hosts the immuneACCESS table, in-frame sequences only. Its copies lack some clones; in the studies checked, an unresolved V gene accounts for under half of them, and the cause for the rest is not known. That table gives V, J and clone size, and the DNA gave D and trimming. This sample holds about 150,000 clones; approximately 80% were observed only once. 2% to 2.5% of the sample is taken by the ten largest.

The sequenced sample consisted of PBMCs. This receptor was identified in a man aged 30 to 39 in good health and CMV-seronegative.

The nucleotide sequence is given as TGTGCCAGCAGTTTGTATAACGGTGGTGAGCAGTTCTTC. Its translation is CASSLYNGGEQFF. The chain is assembled from TRBV27 and TRBJ2-1; a confident D gene designation cannot be given. Including cysteine and phenylalanine, the CDR3 has 13 amino acids. Only the CDR3 DNA stays, 39 bases, in frame from base 1. V loses 3 bases of germline sequence and J loses 9 bases, and the interval between the two ends is 12 bases. The germline V gene (reference sequence) supplies CDR1 MNHEY and CDR2 SMNVEV.